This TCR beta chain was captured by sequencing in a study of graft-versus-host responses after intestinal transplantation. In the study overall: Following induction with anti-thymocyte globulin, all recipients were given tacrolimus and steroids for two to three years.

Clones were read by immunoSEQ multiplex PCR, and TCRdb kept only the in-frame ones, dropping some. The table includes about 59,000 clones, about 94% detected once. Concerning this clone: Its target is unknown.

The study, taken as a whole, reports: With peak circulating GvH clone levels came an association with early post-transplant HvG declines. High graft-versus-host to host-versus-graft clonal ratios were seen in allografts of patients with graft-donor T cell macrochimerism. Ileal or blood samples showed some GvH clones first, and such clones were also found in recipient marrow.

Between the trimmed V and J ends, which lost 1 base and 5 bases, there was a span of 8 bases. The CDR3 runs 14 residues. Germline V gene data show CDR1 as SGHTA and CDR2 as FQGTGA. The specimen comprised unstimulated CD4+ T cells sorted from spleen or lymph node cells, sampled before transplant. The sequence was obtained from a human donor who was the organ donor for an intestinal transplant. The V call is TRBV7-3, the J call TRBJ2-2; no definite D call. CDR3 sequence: CASSLSRETGELFF. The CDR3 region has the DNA TGTGCCAGCAGCTTAAGTAGGGAAACCGGGGAGCTGTTTTTT.